The source of this TCR beta chain is a study of graft-versus-host responses after intestinal transplantation. Across the study: Among the recipients, transplants were multivisceral, liver-intestinal, or isolated intestinal. All recipients were given anti-thymocyte globulin induction, and tacrolimus and steroids were then administered for roughly 3 years.

Overall study findings and caveats: GvH clones surfaced in recipient marrow, some emerging earlier in ileum or blood. Some patients had graft-donor T cell macrochimerism, and their allografts showed high graft-versus-host to host-versus-graft clonal ratios.

Trimming took off 6 bases at V and 8 bases at J, with 20 bases between the two ends. Germline CDR1 and CDR2: MNHEY and SVGAGI. The CDR3 has 15 amino acids. This table comes from immunoSEQ multiplex PCR, and its TCRdb copy is limited to in-frame clones, with some not included. The sample has about 92,000 clones, roughly four fifths seen once; the top ten hold roughly 15%. In regard to this clone: The target antigen is unknown.

This receptor was obtained from a human donor who received an intestinal transplant. The sample in question was unstimulated CD8+ T cells sorted from spleen or lymph node cells, obtained before intestinal transplant. This chain joins TRBV6-5 and TRBJ2-1, with a tentative D call TRBD1 (5 bases). CDR3 nucleotides: TGTGCCAGCAGAAAGACAGTACGGAAAGATCATGAGCAGTTCTTC. Encoded protein: CASRKTVRKDHEQFF.